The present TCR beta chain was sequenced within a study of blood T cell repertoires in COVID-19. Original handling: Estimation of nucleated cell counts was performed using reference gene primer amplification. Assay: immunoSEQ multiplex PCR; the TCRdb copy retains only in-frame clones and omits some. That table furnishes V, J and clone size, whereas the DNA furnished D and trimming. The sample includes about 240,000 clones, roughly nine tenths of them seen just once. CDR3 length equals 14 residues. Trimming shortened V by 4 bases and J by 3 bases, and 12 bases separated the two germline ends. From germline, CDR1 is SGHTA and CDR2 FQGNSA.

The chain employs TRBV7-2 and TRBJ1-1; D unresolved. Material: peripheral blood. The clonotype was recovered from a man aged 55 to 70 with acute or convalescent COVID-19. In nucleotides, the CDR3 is TGTGCCAGCAGCTCCCTCCCTCAGTACACTGAAGCTTTCTTT. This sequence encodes CASSSLPQYTEAFF.